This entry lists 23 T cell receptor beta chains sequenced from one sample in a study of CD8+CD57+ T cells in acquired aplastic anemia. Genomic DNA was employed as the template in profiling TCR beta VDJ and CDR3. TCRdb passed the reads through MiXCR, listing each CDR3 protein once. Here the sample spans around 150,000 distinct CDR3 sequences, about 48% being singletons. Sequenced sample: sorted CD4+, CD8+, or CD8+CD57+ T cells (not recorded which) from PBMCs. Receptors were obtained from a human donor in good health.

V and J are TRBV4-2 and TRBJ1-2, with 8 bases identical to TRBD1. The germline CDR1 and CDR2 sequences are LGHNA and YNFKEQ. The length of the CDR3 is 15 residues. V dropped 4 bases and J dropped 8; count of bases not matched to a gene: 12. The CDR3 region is CASSPKQGGGGGYTF. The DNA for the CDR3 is TGTGCCAGCAGCCCGAAACAGGGGGGAGGAGGAGGCTACACCTTC.

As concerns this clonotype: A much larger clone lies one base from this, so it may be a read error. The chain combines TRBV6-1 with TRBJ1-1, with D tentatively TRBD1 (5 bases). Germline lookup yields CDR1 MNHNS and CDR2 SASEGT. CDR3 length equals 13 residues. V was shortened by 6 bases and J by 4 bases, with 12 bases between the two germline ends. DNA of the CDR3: TGTGCCAGCAGGGTCAGGGTTAGCACTGAAGCTTTCTTT. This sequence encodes CASRVRVSTEAFF.

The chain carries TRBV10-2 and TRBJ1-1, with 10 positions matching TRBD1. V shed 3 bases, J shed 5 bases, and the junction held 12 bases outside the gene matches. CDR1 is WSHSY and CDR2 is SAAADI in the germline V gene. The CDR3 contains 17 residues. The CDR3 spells CASSEGVGQGIGTEAFF. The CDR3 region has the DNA TGCGCCAGCAGTGAAGGGGTGGGACAGGGGATCGGTACTGAAGCTTTCTTT.

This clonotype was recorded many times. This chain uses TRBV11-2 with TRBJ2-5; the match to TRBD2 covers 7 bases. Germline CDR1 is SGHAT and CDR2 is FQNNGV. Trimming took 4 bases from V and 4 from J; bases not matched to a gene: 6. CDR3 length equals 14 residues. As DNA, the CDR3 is TGTGCCAGCAGCTCCCAATTAGCGGGAGAGACCCAGTACTTC. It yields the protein CASSSQLAGETQYF.

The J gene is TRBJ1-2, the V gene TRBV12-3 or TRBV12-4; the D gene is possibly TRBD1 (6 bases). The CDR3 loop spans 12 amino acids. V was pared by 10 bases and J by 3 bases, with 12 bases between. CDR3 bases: TGTGCCACTCAGGGGACGGACTATGGCTACACCTTC. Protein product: CATQGTDYGYTF.

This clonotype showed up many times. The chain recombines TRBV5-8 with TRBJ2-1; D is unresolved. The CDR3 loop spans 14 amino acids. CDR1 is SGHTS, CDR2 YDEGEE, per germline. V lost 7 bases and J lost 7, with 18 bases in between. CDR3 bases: TGTGCCAGCTGTACAGACGTCAGGCAGAATGAGCAGTTCTTC. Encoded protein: CASCTDVRQNEQFF.

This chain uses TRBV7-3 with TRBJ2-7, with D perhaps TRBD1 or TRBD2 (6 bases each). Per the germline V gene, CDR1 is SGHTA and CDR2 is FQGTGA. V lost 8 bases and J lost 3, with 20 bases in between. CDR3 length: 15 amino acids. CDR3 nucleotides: TGTGCCAGCTGCAAGGGGCTAGGGGGGAACTACGAGCAGTACTTC. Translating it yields CASCKGLGGNYEQYF.

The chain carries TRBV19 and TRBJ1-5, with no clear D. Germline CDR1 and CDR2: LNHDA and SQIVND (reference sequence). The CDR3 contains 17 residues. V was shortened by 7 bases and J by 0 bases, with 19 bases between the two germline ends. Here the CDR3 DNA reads TGTGCCAGTACAGAAGATCAGGTCCCCTATAGCAATCAGCCCCAGCATTTT. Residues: CASTEDQVPYSNQPQHF.

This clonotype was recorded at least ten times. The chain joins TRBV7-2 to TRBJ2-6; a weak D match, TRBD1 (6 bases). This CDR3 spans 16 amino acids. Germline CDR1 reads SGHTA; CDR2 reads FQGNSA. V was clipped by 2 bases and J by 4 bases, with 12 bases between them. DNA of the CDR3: TGTGCCAGCAGCTTAAGGGCAGGGACAGGGGCCAACGTCCTGACTTTC. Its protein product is CASSLRAGTGANVLTF.

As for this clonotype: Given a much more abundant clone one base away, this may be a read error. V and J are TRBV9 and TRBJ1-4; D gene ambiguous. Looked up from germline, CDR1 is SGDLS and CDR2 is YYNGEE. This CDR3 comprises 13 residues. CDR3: CASSAPMDEKLLF. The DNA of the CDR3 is TGTGCCAGCAGCGCCCCGATGGACGAAAAACTGCTTTTT.

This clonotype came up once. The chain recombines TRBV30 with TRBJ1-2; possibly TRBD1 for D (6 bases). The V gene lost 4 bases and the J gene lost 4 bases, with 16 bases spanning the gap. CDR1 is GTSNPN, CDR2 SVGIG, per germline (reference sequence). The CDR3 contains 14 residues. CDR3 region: CAWNPGTYPYGYTF. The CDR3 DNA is TGTGCCTGGAACCCCGGGACATACCCCTATGGCTACACCTTC.

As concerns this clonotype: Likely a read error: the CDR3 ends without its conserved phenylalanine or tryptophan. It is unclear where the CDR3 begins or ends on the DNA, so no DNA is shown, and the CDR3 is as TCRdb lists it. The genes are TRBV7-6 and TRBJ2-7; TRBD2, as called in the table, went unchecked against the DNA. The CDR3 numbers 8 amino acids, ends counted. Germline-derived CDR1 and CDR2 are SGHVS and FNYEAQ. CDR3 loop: CASSLGAG.

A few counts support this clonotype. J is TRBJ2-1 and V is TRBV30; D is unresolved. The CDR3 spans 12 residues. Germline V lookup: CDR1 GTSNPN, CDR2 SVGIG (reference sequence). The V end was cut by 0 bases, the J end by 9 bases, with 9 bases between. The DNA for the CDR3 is TGTGCCTGGAGTGTACAAGGGCTTGAGCAGTTCTTC. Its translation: CAWSVQGLEQFF.

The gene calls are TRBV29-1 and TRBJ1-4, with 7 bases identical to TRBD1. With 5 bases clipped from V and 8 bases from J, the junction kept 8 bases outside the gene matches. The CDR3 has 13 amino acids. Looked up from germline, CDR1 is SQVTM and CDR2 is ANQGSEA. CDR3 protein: CSVSQTGYEKLFF. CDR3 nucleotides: TGCAGCGTTTCGCAGACAGGGTACGAAAAACTGTTTTTT.

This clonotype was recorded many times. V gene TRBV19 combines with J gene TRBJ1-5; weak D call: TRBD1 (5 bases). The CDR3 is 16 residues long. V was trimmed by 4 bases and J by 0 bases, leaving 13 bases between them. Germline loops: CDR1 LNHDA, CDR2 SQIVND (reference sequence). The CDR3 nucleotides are TGTGCCAGTAGTAACCCGAGGCAGGGTAGCAATCAGCCCCAGCATTTT. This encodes CASSNPRQGSNQPQHF.

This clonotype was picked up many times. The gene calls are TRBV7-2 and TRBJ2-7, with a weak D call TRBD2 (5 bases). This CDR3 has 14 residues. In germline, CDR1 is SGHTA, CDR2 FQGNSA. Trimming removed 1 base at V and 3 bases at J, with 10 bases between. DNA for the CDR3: TGTGCCAGCAGCTTAGAGGCCGGGAACTACGAGCAGTACTTC. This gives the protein CASSLEAGNYEQYF.

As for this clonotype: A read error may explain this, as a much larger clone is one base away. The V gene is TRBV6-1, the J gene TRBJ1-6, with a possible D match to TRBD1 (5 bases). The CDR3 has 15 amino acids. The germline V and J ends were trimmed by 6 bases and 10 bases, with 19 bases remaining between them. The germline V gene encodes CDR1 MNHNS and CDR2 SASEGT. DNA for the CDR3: TGTGCCAGCAGCCTCTACCGGGGACGGATATCACCCCTCCACTTT. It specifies CASSLYRGRISPLHF.

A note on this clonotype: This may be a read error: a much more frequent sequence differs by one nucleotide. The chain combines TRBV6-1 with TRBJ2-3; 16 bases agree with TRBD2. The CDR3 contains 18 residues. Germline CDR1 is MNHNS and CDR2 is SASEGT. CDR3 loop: CASSEEGLAGGVRDAQYF. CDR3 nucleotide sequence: TGTGCCAGCAGTGAAGAGGGACTAGCGGGAGGGGTAAGAGATGCGCAGTATTTT.

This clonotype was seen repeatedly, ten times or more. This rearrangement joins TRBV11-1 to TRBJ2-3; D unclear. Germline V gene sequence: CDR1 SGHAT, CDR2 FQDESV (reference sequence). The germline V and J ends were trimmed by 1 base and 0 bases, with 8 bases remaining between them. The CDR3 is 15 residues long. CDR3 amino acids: CASSLVQSSTDTQYF. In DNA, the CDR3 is TGTGCCAGCAGCTTAGTCCAGTCCAGCACAGATACGCAGTATTTT.

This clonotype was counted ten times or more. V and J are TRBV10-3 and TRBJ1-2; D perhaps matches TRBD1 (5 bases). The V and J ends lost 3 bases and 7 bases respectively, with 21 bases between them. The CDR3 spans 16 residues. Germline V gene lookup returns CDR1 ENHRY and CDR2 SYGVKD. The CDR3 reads CAISEGSRREVAGYTF. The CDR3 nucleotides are TGTGCCATCAGTGAAGGGAGCCGCAGGGAAGTCGCTGGCTACACCTTC.

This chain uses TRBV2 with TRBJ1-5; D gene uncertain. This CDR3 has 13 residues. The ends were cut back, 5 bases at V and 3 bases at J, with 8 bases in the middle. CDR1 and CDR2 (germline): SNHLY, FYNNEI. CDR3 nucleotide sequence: TGTGCCAGCAGTCGACCTCCCAATCAGCCCCAGCATTTT. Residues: CASSRPPNQPQHF.

The CDR3 DNA follows: TGTGCCACCAGCTCACTCAGGGGCGGAGGCTACACCTTC. Translation gives CATSSLRGGGYTF. The chain recombines TRBV24-1 with TRBJ1-2, with D possibly matching TRBD1 (6 bases). The CDR3 totals 13 residues. Germline V gene data show CDR1 as KGHDR and CDR2 as SFDVKD. Trimming pared 7 bases from V and 8 bases from J, leaving 16 bases between.

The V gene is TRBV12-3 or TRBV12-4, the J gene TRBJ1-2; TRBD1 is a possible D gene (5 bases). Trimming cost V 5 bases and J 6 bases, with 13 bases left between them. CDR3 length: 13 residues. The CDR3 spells CASSIGTSDGYTF. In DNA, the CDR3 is TGTGCCAGCAGTATCGGGACTTCAGATGGCTACACCTTC.